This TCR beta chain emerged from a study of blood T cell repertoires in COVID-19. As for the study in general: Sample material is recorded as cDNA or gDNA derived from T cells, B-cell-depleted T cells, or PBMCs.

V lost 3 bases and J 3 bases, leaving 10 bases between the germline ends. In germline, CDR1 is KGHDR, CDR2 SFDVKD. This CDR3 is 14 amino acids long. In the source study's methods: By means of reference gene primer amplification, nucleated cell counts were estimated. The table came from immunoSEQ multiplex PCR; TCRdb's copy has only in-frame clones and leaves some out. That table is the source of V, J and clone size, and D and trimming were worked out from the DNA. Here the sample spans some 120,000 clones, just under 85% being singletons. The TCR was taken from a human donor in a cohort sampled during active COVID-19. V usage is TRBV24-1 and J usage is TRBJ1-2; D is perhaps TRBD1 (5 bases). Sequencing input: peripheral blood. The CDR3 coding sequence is TGTGCCACCAGTGATGCGGGGGTCGACTATGGCTACACCTTC. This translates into CATSDAGVDYGYTF.